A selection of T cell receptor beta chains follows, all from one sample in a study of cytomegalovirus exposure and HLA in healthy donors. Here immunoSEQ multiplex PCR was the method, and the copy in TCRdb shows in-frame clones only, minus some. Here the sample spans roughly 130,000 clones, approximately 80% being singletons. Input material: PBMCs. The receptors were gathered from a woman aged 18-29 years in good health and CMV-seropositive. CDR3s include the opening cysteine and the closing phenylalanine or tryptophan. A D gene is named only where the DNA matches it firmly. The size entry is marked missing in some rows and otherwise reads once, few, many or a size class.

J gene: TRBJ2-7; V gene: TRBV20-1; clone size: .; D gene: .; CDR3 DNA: TGCAGTGTCAACTCACAGGGCGAGCAGTACTTC; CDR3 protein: CSVNSQGEQYF
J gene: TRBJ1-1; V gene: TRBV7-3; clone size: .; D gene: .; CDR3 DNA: TGTGCCAGCAGCTTAATGAGGGGGGGAGCTTTCTTT; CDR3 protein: CASSLMRGGAFF
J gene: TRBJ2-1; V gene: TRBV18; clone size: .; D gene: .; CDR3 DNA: TGTGCCAGCTCGCTTCAAACAGGGGACTATGAGCAGTTCTTC; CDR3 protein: CASSLQTGDYEQFF
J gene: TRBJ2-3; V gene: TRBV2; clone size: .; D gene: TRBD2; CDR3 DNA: TGTGCCAGCAGGACTAGCGGGACGTTCACAGATACGCAGTATTTT; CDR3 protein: CASRTSGTFTDTQYF
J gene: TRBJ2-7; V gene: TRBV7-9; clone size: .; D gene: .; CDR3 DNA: TGTTCCAGCAGCTTCCAGGCTCTCGACGAGCAGTACTTC; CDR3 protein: CSSSFQALDEQYF
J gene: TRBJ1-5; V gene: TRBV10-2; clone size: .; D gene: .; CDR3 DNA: TGCGCCAGCAGGTCGGGGGTGGATAGCAATCAGCCCCAGCATTTT; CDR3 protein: CASRSGVDSNQPQHF
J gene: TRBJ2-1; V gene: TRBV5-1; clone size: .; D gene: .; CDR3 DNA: TGCGCCAGCAGTTCGACTCTAACCCATTCCTACAATGAGCAGTTCTTC; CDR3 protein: CASSSTLTHSYNEQFF
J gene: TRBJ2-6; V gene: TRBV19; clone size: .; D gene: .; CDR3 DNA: TGTGCCAGTAGGACTTCTGGGGCCAACGTCCTGACTTTC; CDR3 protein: CASRTSGANVLTF
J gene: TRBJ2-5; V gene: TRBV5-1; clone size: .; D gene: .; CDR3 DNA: TGCGCCAGCAGCTTGATGGGAGGCCAAGAGACCCAGTACTTC; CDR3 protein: CASSLMGGQETQYF
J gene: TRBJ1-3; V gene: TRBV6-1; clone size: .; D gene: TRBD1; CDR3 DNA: TGTGCCAGCAGTGCAGGGGGGACTGGAAACACCATATATTTT; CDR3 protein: CASSAGGTGNTIYF
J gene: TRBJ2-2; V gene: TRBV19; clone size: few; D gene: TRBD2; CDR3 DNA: TGTGCCAGTAGTGTTAGCGGGGGGGCCGCCGGGGAGCTGTTTTTT; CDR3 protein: CASSVSGGAAGELFF
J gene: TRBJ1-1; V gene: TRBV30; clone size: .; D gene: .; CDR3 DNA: TGTGCCTGGAGTGTGGGGGGGGAAGCTTTCTTT; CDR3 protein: CAWSVGGEAFF
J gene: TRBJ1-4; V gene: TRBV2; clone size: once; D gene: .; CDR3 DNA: TGTGCCAGCAGGCTCACAGGGAGCAATAATGAAAAACTGTTTTTT; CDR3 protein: CASRLTGSNNEKLFF
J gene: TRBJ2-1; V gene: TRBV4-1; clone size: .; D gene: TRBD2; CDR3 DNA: TGCGCCAGCAGCCTAACTACCGGGGGGGCGGGGAATGAGCAGTTCTTC; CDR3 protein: CASSLTTGGAGNEQFF
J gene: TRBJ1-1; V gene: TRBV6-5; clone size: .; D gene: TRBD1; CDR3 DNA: TGTGCCAGCAGCAGACAGGGGAAGAGAACTGAAGCCTTCTTT; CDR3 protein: CASSRQGKRTEAFF
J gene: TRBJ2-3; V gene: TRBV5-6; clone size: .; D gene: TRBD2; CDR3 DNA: TGTGCCAGCAGCTTGCTAGCGGGGGGGCAAGAGTATACGCAGTATTTT; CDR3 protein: CASSLLAGGQEYTQYF
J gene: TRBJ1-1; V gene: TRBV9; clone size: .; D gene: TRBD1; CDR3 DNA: TGTGCCAGCAGCGTAGGGGGGACAGGGGGCACTGAAGCTTTCTTT; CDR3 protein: CASSVGGTGGTEAFF
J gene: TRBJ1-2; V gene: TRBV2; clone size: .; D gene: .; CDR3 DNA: TGTGCCAGCACCAAAGCGGGGGGCGCGGGATATGGCTACACCTTC; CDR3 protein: CASTKAGGAGYGYTF
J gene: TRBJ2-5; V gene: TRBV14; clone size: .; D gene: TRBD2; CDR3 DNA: TGTGCCAGCAGCCTCGGGACTAGCGGGGCCAGCCAGTACTTC; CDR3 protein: CASSLGTSGASQYF
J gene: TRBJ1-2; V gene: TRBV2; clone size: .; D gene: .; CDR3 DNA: TGTGCCGGAAGGGGCCTCTATGGCTACACCTTC; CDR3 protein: CAGRGLYGYTF
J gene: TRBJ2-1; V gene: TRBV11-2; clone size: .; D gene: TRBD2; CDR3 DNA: TGTGCCAGCAGCTTAGGGAAACCTAGCGGGGTATATGAGCAGTTCTTC; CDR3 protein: CASSLGKPSGVYEQFF
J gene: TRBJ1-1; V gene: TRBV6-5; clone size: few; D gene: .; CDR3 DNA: TGTGCCAGCAGTTCCTCGTGGACAGAACCTGAAGCTTTCTTT; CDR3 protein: CASSSSWTEPEAFF
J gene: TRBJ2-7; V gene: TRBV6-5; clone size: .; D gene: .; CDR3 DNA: TGTGCCAGCAGTTACTCGGGGGGGCTTGACGAGCAGTACTTC; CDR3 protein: CASSYSGGLDEQYF
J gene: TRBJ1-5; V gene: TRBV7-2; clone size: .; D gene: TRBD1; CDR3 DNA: TGTGCCAGCAGCCCCAACGACAGGGGAAGCAATCAGCCCCAGCATTTT; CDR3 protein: CASSPNDRGSNQPQHF
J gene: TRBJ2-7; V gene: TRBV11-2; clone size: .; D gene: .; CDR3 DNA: TGTGCCAGCAGCCCTTCGATTACTACCTCCTACGAGCAGTACTTC; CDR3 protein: CASSPSITTSYEQYF
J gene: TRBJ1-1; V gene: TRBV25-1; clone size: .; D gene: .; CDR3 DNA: TGTGCCAGCAGTGAATCGCGCCGGGCGGGAACTGAAGCTTTCTTT; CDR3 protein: CASSESRRAGTEAFF
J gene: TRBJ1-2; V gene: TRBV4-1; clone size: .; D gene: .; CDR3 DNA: TGCGCCAGCAGCCAAGTCGGCAGGGCCACACATGGCTACACCTTC; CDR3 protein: CASSQVGRATHGYTF
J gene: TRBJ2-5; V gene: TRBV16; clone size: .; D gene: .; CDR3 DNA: TGTGCCAGCAGCCCCCATAGCGGCGGGGAGACCCAGTACTTC; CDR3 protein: CASSPHSGGETQYF
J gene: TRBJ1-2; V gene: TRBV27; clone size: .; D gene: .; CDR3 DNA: TGTGCCAGCAGTCCCGAGAATAGGGGTTTAAGAGGCTACACCTTC; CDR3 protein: CASSPENRGLRGYTF